This is a list of T cell receptor beta chains from one sample in a study of blood T cells in healthy people across ages. MiXCR was run by TCRdb on the 5' RACE reads, yielding one entry per CDR3 protein. Altogether about 930,000 distinct CDR3 sequences are present, almost 30% being singletons, with the ten largest covering 10%. A further study also used this sample, focusing on T cells of mothers and their children.

Sequences were obtained from blood. The receptors derive from a woman aged 40 to 49 in good health. Each CDR3 is given with its conserved first and last residue. Each record gives: D gene, V gene, clone size, J gene, CDR3 DNA, CDR3 protein. The D gene is left open where the match is weak. Clone size is stated in some rows and not others, as once, few, many or a class when expanded.

d_gene: TRBD2; v_gene: TRBV4-1; abundance: many; j_gene: TRBJ2-7; CDR3nt: TGCGCCAGCAGCCAAGAGAAGGCGGGGGGACTCTACGAGCAGTACTTC; CDR3aa: CASSQEKAGGLYEQYF
d_gene: .; v_gene: TRBV29-1; abundance: few; j_gene: TRBJ1-1; CDR3nt: TGCAGCGTTGATAAGGGAAACCTGAACACTGAAGCTTTCTTT; CDR3aa: CSVDKGNLNTEAFF
d_gene: .; v_gene: TRBV7-9; abundance: few; j_gene: TRBJ1-2; CDR3nt: TGTGCCAGCAGCAGCGAGGGGTCCTCCCTTAAACCTTATGGCTACACCTTC; CDR3aa: CASSSEGSSLKPYGYTF
d_gene: .; v_gene: TRBV14; abundance: many; j_gene: TRBJ2-4; CDR3nt: TGTGCCAGCAGCCAAGGGTCAGGCCTCGGGGCCAAAAACATTCAGTACTTC; CDR3aa: CASSQGSGLGAKNIQYF
d_gene: TRBD1; v_gene: TRBV24-1; abundance: .; j_gene: TRBJ2-1; CDR3nt: TGTGCCACCAGTGATGCGACAGGGGAGAGGCACAATGAGCAGTTCTTC; CDR3aa: CATSDATGERHNEQFF
d_gene: .; v_gene: TRBV20-1; abundance: few; j_gene: TRBJ1-5; CDR3nt: TGCAGTGCTAGAGCAATGGGGTATAGCAATCAGCCCCAGCATTTT; CDR3aa: CSARAMGYSNQPQHF
d_gene: .; v_gene: TRBV12-3/TRBV12-4; abundance: many; j_gene: TRBJ2-7; CDR3nt: TGTGCCAGCAGGAAGACAGATCTAGGGTCCCAGTACTTC; CDR3aa: CASRKTDLGSQYF
d_gene: TRBD2; v_gene: TRBV3-1; abundance: .; j_gene: TRBJ2-2; CDR3nt: TGTGCCAGCAGCCATGCTAGCGGGGGGGCCACGACCGGGGAGCTGTTTTTT; CDR3aa: CASSHASGGATTGELFF
d_gene: .; v_gene: TRBV18; abundance: .; j_gene: TRBJ2-7; CDR3nt: TGTGCCAGCTCACCACAGGGTCTAGACTACGAGCAGTACTTC; CDR3aa: CASSPQGLDYEQYF
d_gene: TRBD1; v_gene: TRBV5-1; abundance: many; j_gene: TRBJ1-4; CDR3nt: TGCGCCAGCAGGGAACAGGGGGCTCAGGTCGAGAAACTGTTTTTT; CDR3aa: CASREQGAQVEKLFF
d_gene: TRBD1; v_gene: TRBV7-9; abundance: once; j_gene: TRBJ2-7; CDR3nt: TGTGCCAGCAGCCCCCCCGGGACAGGGATCGAGCAGTACTTC; CDR3aa: CASSPPGTGIEQYF
d_gene: .; v_gene: TRBV30; abundance: .; j_gene: TRBJ2-4; CDR3nt: TGTGCCTGGAGTGGCCCCCGGGAGAAAGGGAGTGAGCAGTACTTC; CDR3aa: CAWSGPREKGSEQYF
d_gene: .; v_gene: TRBV28; abundance: few; j_gene: TRBJ1-4; CDR3nt: TGTGCCAGCAGTTTATTGGATAGGGGATCTAATGAAAAACTGTTTTTT; CDR3aa: CASSLLDRGSNEKLFF
d_gene: .; v_gene: TRBV29-1; abundance: .; j_gene: TRBJ1-1; CDR3nt: TGCAGCGTGGGAAGGACGAACACTGAAGCTTTCTTT; CDR3aa: CSVGRTNTEAFF
d_gene: TRBD1; v_gene: TRBV5-1; abundance: .; j_gene: TRBJ2-3; CDR3nt: TGCGCCAGCAGCTTGGACAGGGGGGTAAGAGATACGCAGTATTTT; CDR3aa: CASSLDRGVRDTQYF
d_gene: .; v_gene: TRBV25-1; abundance: once; j_gene: TRBJ1-1; CDR3nt: TGTGCCACCAGAAGTCTGGGGGTGAACACTGAAGCTTTCTTT; CDR3aa: CATRSLGVNTEAFF
d_gene: .; v_gene: TRBV7-3; abundance: few; j_gene: TRBJ2-1; CDR3nt: TGTGCCAGCAGCTCACTCGGGGGATCCAATGAGCAGTTCTTC; CDR3aa: CASSSLGGSNEQFF
d_gene: .; v_gene: TRBV6-1; abundance: .; j_gene: TRBJ1-5; CDR3nt: TGTGCCAGCACCGCGATTAGCAATCAGCCCCAGCATTTT; CDR3aa: CASTAISNQPQHF
d_gene: .; v_gene: TRBV19; abundance: .; j_gene: TRBJ2-7; CDR3nt: TGTGCCAGTATGGGGAGAGGGGGTACCTACGAGCAGTACTTC; CDR3aa: CASMGRGGTYEQYF
d_gene: .; v_gene: TRBV10-3; abundance: many; j_gene: TRBJ2-5; CDR3nt: TGTGCCGCCGGGGAGCAAGAGACCCAGTACTTC; CDR3aa: CAAGEQETQYF
d_gene: .; v_gene: TRBV28; abundance: few; j_gene: TRBJ2-7; CDR3nt: TGTGCCAGCAGCCCACTCGCTAGAAACGAGCAGTACTTC; CDR3aa: CASSPLARNEQYF
d_gene: .; v_gene: TRBV12-3/TRBV12-4; abundance: once; j_gene: TRBJ2-5; CDR3nt: TGTGCCAGCAGTTACCATGGGACGGGTTGGTACTTC; CDR3aa: CASSYHGTGWYF
d_gene: .; v_gene: TRBV7-9; abundance: .; j_gene: TRBJ1-2; CDR3nt: TGTGCCAGCAGCTTAGCGGGCAGCGGTGGCCATGGCTACACCTTC; CDR3aa: CASSLAGSGGHGYTF
d_gene: TRBD1; v_gene: TRBV4-1; abundance: few; j_gene: TRBJ2-7; CDR3nt: TGCGCCAGCAGCCCGGTAGGACAGGAATACGAGCAGTACTTC; CDR3aa: CASSPVGQEYEQYF
d_gene: TRBD1; v_gene: TRBV7-2; abundance: many; j_gene: TRBJ2-6; CDR3nt: TGTGCCAGCAGCCCTGGGACAGGTACCATCTCTGGGGCCAACGTCCTGACTTTC; CDR3aa: CASSPGTGTISGANVLTF
d_gene: TRBD2; v_gene: TRBV7-2; abundance: .; j_gene: TRBJ2-7; CDR3nt: TGTGCCAGCAGCTCGTTCAGCGGGGGGGACGAGCAGTACTTC; CDR3aa: CASSSFSGGDEQYF
d_gene: .; v_gene: TRBV29-1; abundance: .; j_gene: TRBJ1-1; CDR3nt: TGCAGCTACACGGCATGCAGTGGCACTGAAGCTTTCTTT; CDR3aa: CSYTACSGTEAFF
d_gene: .; v_gene: TRBV5-1; abundance: .; j_gene: TRBJ2-6; CDR3nt: TGCGCCAGCAGCTCGAGGCAGATCTCTGGGGCCAACGTCCTGACTTTC; CDR3aa: CASSSRQISGANVLTF